Listed below are T cell receptor beta chains from one sample, sequenced in a study of T cell repertoires in cytomegalovirus infection. MiXCR, applied by TCRdb to the reads, yields one record per CDR3 protein. The sample records some 940,000 distinct CDR3 sequences, approximately 31% being singletons. Their antigens remain unidentified. The specimen was cultured CD8+ T cells from PBMCs, collected from culture after CMV antigen stimulation. The origin of the receptors is a human donor in good health (CMV status not recorded). Some clones in this sample may be carry-over from other donors' samples. The CDR3 runs from the conserved cysteine through the conserved F or W. A D gene is named only where the DNA matches it firmly. Size is stated for part of the rows, as once, few or many counts, or as a class when the clone is expanded.

clone_size: few; j_call: TRBJ2-3; v_call: TRBV12-3/TRBV12-4; cdr3_length: 15; d_call: -; cdr3_nt: TGTGCCAGCAGTATGTCGGGACCCTCGGGGGATACGCAGTATTTT; cdr3_aa: CASSMSGPSGDTQYF
clone_size: -; j_call: TRBJ2-3; v_call: TRBV12-3/TRBV12-4; cdr3_length: 13; d_call: -; cdr3_nt: TGTGCCAGCAGTGCCGGGACCGCAGATACGCAGTATTTT; cdr3_aa: CASSAGTADTQYF
clone_size: -; j_call: TRBJ2-3; v_call: TRBV27; cdr3_length: 14; d_call: TRBD1; cdr3_nt: TGTGCCAGCAGTCCCGCAGGGGGAGAAGATACGCAGTATTTT; cdr3_aa: CASSPAGGEDTQYF
clone_size: -; j_call: TRBJ1-2; v_call: TRBV12-3/TRBV12-4; cdr3_length: 13; d_call: -; cdr3_nt: TGTGCCAGCAGTCGTTTATCCAGCTATGGCTACACCTTC; cdr3_aa: CASSRLSSYGYTF
clone_size: few; j_call: TRBJ2-5; v_call: TRBV27; cdr3_length: 16; d_call: TRBD1; cdr3_nt: TGTGCCAGCAGTTTTAACCCGGGACAGGGAAAAGAGACCCAGTACTTC; cdr3_aa: CASSFNPGQGKETQYF
clone_size: -; j_call: TRBJ2-7; v_call: TRBV6-5; cdr3_length: 15; d_call: TRBD1; cdr3_nt: TGTGCCAGCAGCCCGCTCGGACAGGGGGAATACGAGCAGTACTTC; cdr3_aa: CASSPLGQGEYEQYF
clone_size: -; j_call: TRBJ2-7; v_call: TRBV20-1; cdr3_length: 14; d_call: TRBD1; cdr3_nt: TGCAGCGTCCTACAGGGGTCCGTGGACTACGAGCAGTACTTC; cdr3_aa: CSVLQGSVDYEQYF
clone_size: -; j_call: TRBJ2-3; v_call: TRBV9; cdr3_length: 16; d_call: TRBD2; cdr3_nt: TGTGCCAGCAGCGTAGCCGGGGCTAGCGGAAAAGATACGCAGTATTTT; cdr3_aa: CASSVAGASGKDTQYF
clone_size: few; j_call: TRBJ2-5; v_call: TRBV2; cdr3_length: 13; d_call: -; cdr3_nt: TGTGCCAGCACCGGACAGACGGAAGAGACCCAGTACTTC; cdr3_aa: CASTGQTEETQYF
clone_size: -; j_call: TRBJ1-1; v_call: TRBV9; cdr3_length: 13; d_call: -; cdr3_nt: TGTGCCAGCAGCCAGACCATGAACACTGAAGCTTTCTTT; cdr3_aa: CASSQTMNTEAFF
clone_size: -; j_call: TRBJ1-1; v_call: TRBV19; cdr3_length: 15; d_call: -; cdr3_nt: TGTGCCAGTAGCGGACCCCGGGGGAAGAACACTGAAGCTTTCTTT; cdr3_aa: CASSGPRGKNTEAFF
clone_size: -; j_call: TRBJ2-3; v_call: TRBV5-6; cdr3_length: 15; d_call: TRBD2; cdr3_nt: TGTGCCAGCAGCCTTGAGACTAGCACGCTAGATACGCAGTATTTT; cdr3_aa: CASSLETSTLDTQYF
clone_size: many; j_call: TRBJ2-1; v_call: TRBV11-1; cdr3_length: 16; d_call: TRBD2; cdr3_nt: TGTGCCAGCAGCCTCCTACCCGGGACTAGCAGCGATGAGCAGTTCTTC; cdr3_aa: CASSLLPGTSSDEQFF
clone_size: many; j_call: TRBJ2-2; v_call: TRBV24-1; cdr3_length: 16; d_call: TRBD1; cdr3_nt: TGTGCCACCAGTGATTCGGGACAGGCGAACACCGGGGAGCTGTTTTTT; cdr3_aa: CATSDSGQANTGELFF
clone_size: -; j_call: TRBJ1-1; v_call: TRBV10-3; cdr3_length: 15; d_call: -; cdr3_nt: TGTGCCATCAGTGGGCTGACTGGAATGAACACTGAAGCTTTCTTT; cdr3_aa: CAISGLTGMNTEAFF
clone_size: few; j_call: TRBJ2-1; v_call: TRBV25-1; cdr3_length: 14; d_call: -; cdr3_nt: TGTGCCAGCAGCGAATGGGGGCCCGGCAATGAGCAGTTCTTC; cdr3_aa: CASSEWGPGNEQFF
clone_size: -; j_call: TRBJ1-1; v_call: TRBV4-1; cdr3_length: 18; d_call: -; cdr3_nt: TGCGCCAGCAGCCAAGCCGTTCCCGGGGCTAAGATGAACACTGAAGCTTTCTTT; cdr3_aa: CASSQAVPGAKMNTEAFF
clone_size: few; j_call: TRBJ2-2; v_call: TRBV27; cdr3_length: 14; d_call: -; cdr3_nt: TGTGCCAGCAGTTCATACGGGGACACCGGGGAGCTGTTTTTT; cdr3_aa: CASSSYGDTGELFF
clone_size: few; j_call: TRBJ1-1; v_call: TRBV6-5; cdr3_length: 13; d_call: TRBD1; cdr3_nt: TGTGCCAGCGAGGGGACAGATTACACTGAAGCTTTCTTT; cdr3_aa: CASEGTDYTEAFF
clone_size: few; j_call: TRBJ1-2; v_call: TRBV12-5; cdr3_length: 20; d_call: TRBD1; cdr3_nt: TGTGCTAGTGGTTTGGTACTTGGGGGGACAGATTCTGCTCGCCACTATGGCTACACCTTC; cdr3_aa: CASGLVLGGTDSARHYGYTF
clone_size: few; j_call: TRBJ1-2; v_call: TRBV5-8; cdr3_length: 15; d_call: -; cdr3_nt: TGTGCCAGCAGTCTTCGGCCCCACCAGAACTATGGCTACACCTTC; cdr3_aa: CASSLRPHQNYGYTF
clone_size: few; j_call: TRBJ1-2; v_call: TRBV7-6; cdr3_length: 15; d_call: -; cdr3_nt: TGTGCCAGCAGCCATAGTTCGTTGCCAGGCAATGGCTACACCTTC; cdr3_aa: CASSHSSLPGNGYTF
clone_size: -; j_call: TRBJ2-3; v_call: TRBV18; cdr3_length: 14; d_call: -; cdr3_nt: TGTGCCAGCTCCCCGGGGGATAGCACAGATACGCAGTATTTT; cdr3_aa: CASSPGDSTDTQYF
clone_size: few; j_call: TRBJ2-2; v_call: TRBV6-5; cdr3_length: 14; d_call: TRBD1; cdr3_nt: TGTGCCAGCGTAGGGACAGCGAACACCGGGGAGCTGTTTTTT; cdr3_aa: CASVGTANTGELFF
clone_size: many; j_call: TRBJ2-2; v_call: TRBV6-6; cdr3_length: 14; d_call: -; cdr3_nt: TGTGCCAGCAGTTACGACAGAACTACCGGGGAGCTGTTTTTT; cdr3_aa: CASSYDRTTGELFF
clone_size: -; j_call: TRBJ2-2; v_call: TRBV27; cdr3_length: 17; d_call: TRBD1; cdr3_nt: TGTGCCAGCACCTCTGGGACAGGGACCCCGGACACCGGGGAGCTGTTTTTT; cdr3_aa: CASTSGTGTPDTGELFF
clone_size: -; j_call: TRBJ2-5; v_call: TRBV27; cdr3_length: 15; d_call: TRBD2; cdr3_nt: TGTGCCAGCAGTCTCCTCCGCGGGGGGAGAGAGACCCAGTACTTC; cdr3_aa: CASSLLRGGRETQYF
clone_size: few; j_call: TRBJ2-5; v_call: TRBV27; cdr3_length: 13; d_call: -; cdr3_nt: TGTGCCAGCAGCCGACTACCCCAAGAGACCCAGTACTTC; cdr3_aa: CASSRLPQETQYF
clone_size: -; j_call: TRBJ1-5; v_call: TRBV12-3/TRBV12-4; cdr3_length: 17; d_call: TRBD1; cdr3_nt: TGTGGCCAACGGAAACAGGGGGCCCTTTATAGCAATCAGCCCCAGCATTTT; cdr3_aa: CGQRKQGALYSNQPQHF
clone_size: many; j_call: TRBJ2-1; v_call: TRBV7-8; cdr3_length: 18; d_call: TRBD2; cdr3_nt: TGTGCCAGCAGCTTATCCAGCGGGGGGGCCTTTTCCCACAATGAGCAGTTCTTC; cdr3_aa: CASSLSSGGAFSHNEQFF
clone_size: -; j_call: TRBJ1-2; v_call: TRBV27; cdr3_length: 13; d_call: -; cdr3_nt: TGTGCCAGCAGTTTTAAGTTAAGCGGAGGCTACACCTTC; cdr3_aa: CASSFKLSGGYTF
clone_size: -; j_call: TRBJ2-5; v_call: TRBV24-1; cdr3_length: 14; d_call: -; cdr3_nt: TGTGCCACCAGTGTCGGCATCCCTGGGGAGACCCAGTACTTC; cdr3_aa: CATSVGIPGETQYF
clone_size: -; j_call: TRBJ2-5; v_call: TRBV7-1; cdr3_length: 15; d_call: TRBD1; cdr3_nt: TGTGCCAGCAGCGACGGGACAGGCCTCCAAGAGACCCAGTACTTC; cdr3_aa: CASSDGTGLQETQYF
clone_size: -; j_call: TRBJ2-2; v_call: TRBV6-2/TRBV6-3; cdr3_length: 14; d_call: -; cdr3_nt: TGTGCCAGCAGTACCGACACGAACACCGGGGAGCTGTTTTTT; cdr3_aa: CASSTDTNTGELFF
clone_size: few; j_call: TRBJ1-3; v_call: TRBV6-5; cdr3_length: 15; d_call: -; cdr3_nt: TGTGCCAGCAGCTCGGGATATAGCTCTGGAAACACCATATATTTT; cdr3_aa: CASSSGYSSGNTIYF
clone_size: many; j_call: TRBJ2-1; v_call: TRBV7-2; cdr3_length: 16; d_call: -; cdr3_nt: TGTGCCAGCAGCTTTGTTTCTCGTGGACAGTTCGATGAGCAGTTCTTC; cdr3_aa: CASSFVSRGQFDEQFF
clone_size: few; j_call: TRBJ2-5; v_call: TRBV24-1; cdr3_length: 15; d_call: -; cdr3_nt: TGTGCCACCAGTGACCGGGGACGGATCCAAGAGACCCAGTACTTC; cdr3_aa: CATSDRGRIQETQYF
clone_size: -; j_call: TRBJ1-4; v_call: TRBV7-3; cdr3_length: 18; d_call: TRBD1; cdr3_nt: TGTGCCAGCAGCTCATCAGGTCGTACAGGGGCTTCGAATGAAAAACTGTTTTTT; cdr3_aa: CASSSSGRTGASNEKLFF
clone_size: -; j_call: TRBJ2-3; v_call: TRBV27; cdr3_length: 12; d_call: -; cdr3_nt: TGTGCCAGCAGTCCCCGGACTCGAAAGGAGTATTTT; cdr3_aa: CASSPRTRKEYF
clone_size: -; j_call: TRBJ1-6; v_call: TRBV20-1; cdr3_length: 16; d_call: -; cdr3_nt: TGCAGTGCCCAAGAGCGGGCAGGCGGCCTAACATCACCCCTCCACTTT; cdr3_aa: CSAQERAGGLTSPLHF
clone_size: few; j_call: TRBJ2-5; v_call: TRBV11-3; cdr3_length: 13; d_call: -; cdr3_nt: TGTGCCAGCAGCTCTTACAAGGAAGAGACCCAGTACTTC; cdr3_aa: CASSSYKEETQYF
clone_size: -; j_call: TRBJ2-1; v_call: TRBV7-9; cdr3_length: 13; d_call: -; cdr3_nt: TGTGCCAGCAGCTGGACGGGACCCCAGTGGCTGTTCTTC; cdr3_aa: CASSWTGPQWLFF
clone_size: many; j_call: TRBJ2-5; v_call: TRBV6-5; cdr3_length: 17; d_call: TRBD2; cdr3_nt: TGTGCCAGCAGTTACTCGACTCTAGCGGGGGTTGGGGAGACCCAGTACTTC; cdr3_aa: CASSYSTLAGVGETQYF